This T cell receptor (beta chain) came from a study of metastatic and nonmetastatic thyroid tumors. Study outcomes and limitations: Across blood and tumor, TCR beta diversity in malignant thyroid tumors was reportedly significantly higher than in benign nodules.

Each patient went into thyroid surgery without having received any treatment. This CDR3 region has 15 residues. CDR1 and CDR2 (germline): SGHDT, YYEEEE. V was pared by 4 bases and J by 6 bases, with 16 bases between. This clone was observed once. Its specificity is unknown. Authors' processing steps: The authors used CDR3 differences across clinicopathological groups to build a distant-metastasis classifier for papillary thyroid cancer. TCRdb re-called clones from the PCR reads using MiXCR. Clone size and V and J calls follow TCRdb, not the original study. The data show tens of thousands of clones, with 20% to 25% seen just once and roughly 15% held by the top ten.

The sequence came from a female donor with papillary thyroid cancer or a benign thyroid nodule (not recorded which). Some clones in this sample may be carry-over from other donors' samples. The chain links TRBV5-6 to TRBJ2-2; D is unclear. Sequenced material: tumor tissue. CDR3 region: CASSPGYSVAGELFF. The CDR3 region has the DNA TGTGCCAGCAGCCCTGGATACAGCGTCGCCGGGGAGCTGTTTTTT.